The clone carrying this T cell receptor beta chain was detected many times. Its antigen is currently unknown. RNA transcripts were the template for amplifying TCR beta CDR3 regions. First-round RT-PCR of the TCR CDR3 relied on the HTBI primer set. TCRdb reprocessed the multiplex PCR reads via MiXCR and lists one record per CDR3 protein. The sample lists approximately 400,000 distinct CDR3 sequences, over 12% occurring once. Germline CDR1 reads SNHLY; CDR2 reads FYNNEI. The CDR3 runs to 13 residues. The J segment lost 5 bases and the V segment lost 7 bases, leaving 4 bases of the junction unmatched. These data come from a study of T cells in Graves' hyperthyroidism and ophthalmopathy. Study-wide results and caveats: A model built on 13 V-J features separated ophthalmopathy from stable hyperthyroidism.

The clonotype originates from a man aged 50 or older with Graves' ophthalmopathy. The source material was blood. This sequence joins TRBV2 and TRBJ2-1; 8 nucleotides agree with TRBD2. CDR3 loop: CASKGTRDNEQFF. DNA for the CDR3: TGTGCCAGCAAAGGGACTAGAGACAATGAGCAGTTCTTC.